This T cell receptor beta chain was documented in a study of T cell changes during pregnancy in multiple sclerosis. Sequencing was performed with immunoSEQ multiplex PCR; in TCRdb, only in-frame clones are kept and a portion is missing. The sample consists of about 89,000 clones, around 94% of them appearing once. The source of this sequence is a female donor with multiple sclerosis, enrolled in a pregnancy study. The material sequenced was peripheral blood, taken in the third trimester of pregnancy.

The CDR3 here is CASSSLRGNYGYTF. Here the CDR3 DNA reads TGTGCCAGCAGCTCCCTCAGGGGGAACTATGGCTACACCTTC. The chain is built from TRBV7-9 and TRBJ1-2, with 7 bases identical to TRBD1. This CDR3 is built from 14 residues. V lost 4 bases, J lost 2 bases, and 4 bases stayed unmatched. Germline V gives CDR1 SEHNR, CDR2 FQNEAQ (reference sequence).